Described below is a single TCR beta chain sequence and its context. What it binds is unknown. The record originates from a study of shared clonotypes between healthy human individuals. Study-level findings and limits: Among a handful of donors, roughly 5% of naive CD4 clonotypes were found in common.

Every one of the donors was a Caucasian adult that lived in Nashville, Tennessee. Naive CD4+ cells were CD45RA-selected; the remaining cells were memory. TCRdb's table, derived via immunoSEQ multiplex PCR, lists solely in-frame clones and lacks some. The sample has a few million clones, over 90% seen once. The receptor's source is a man aged 18-30 years in good health. Some clones in this sample may be carry-over from other donors' samples. Sequenced: naive CD4+ T cells from PBMCs. Subset meaning: CD45RA+ positively selected.

The CDR3 nucleotides are TGCGCCAGCAGCTGGAGCGGGGCCAGCACAGATACGCAGTATTTT. It specifies CASSWSGASTDTQYF. This chain connects TRBV5-1 to TRBJ2-3; TRBD2 agrees at 7 bases. The CDR3 consists of 15 residues. Trimming at V came to 3 bases and at J to 0 bases, leaving 4 bases not matched to a gene. Germline-derived CDR1 and CDR2 are SGHRS and YFSETQ.